The clone carrying this T cell receptor (beta chain) was seen a few times. Researchers prepared the TCRbeta library using unique molecular identifiers, the study reports. TCRdb independently ran MiXCR on the PCR reads; one entry per CDR3 protein. The repertoire holds about 610,000 distinct CDR3 sequences, with about 10% as singletons. This specimen belongs to a study of T-cell reconstitution after alpha-beta-depleted transplantation in children. V shed 2 bases, J shed 2 bases, and the junction held 5 bases outside the gene matches. The CDR3 consists of 15 residues. The germline V gene encodes CDR1 DFQATT and CDR2 SNEGSKA (reference sequence).

The chain links TRBV20-1 to TRBJ1-5; 8 bases are a match to TRBD1. The specimen comprised PBMCs from the stem cell graft donor, sampled from the stem cell graft. This receptor was obtained from a human donor who donated a stem cell graft to a child with acute myeloid leukemia. In nucleotides, the CDR3 is TGCAGTGCTAGACTACAGGACAGGGGCAATCAGCCCCAGCATTTT. As protein: CSARLQDRGNQPQHF.